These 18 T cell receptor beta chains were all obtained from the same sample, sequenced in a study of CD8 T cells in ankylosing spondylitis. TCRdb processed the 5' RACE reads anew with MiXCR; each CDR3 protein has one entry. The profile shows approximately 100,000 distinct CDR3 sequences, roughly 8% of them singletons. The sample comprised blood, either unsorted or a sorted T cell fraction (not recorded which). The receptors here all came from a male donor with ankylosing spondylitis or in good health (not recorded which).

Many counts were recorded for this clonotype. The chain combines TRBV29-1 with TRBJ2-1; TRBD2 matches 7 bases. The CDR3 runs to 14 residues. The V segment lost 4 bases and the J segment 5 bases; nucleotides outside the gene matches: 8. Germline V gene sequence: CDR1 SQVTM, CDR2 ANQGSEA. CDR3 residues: CSVAQRGYNNEQFF. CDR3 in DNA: TGCAGCGTTGCCCAGCGGGGTTACAACAATGAGCAGTTCTTC.

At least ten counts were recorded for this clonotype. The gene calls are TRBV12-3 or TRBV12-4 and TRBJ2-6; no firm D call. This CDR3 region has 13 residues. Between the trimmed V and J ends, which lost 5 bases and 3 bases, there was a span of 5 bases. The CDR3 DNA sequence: TGTGCCAGCAGTCCAAATGGGGCCAACGTCCTGACTTTC. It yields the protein CASSPNGANVLTF.

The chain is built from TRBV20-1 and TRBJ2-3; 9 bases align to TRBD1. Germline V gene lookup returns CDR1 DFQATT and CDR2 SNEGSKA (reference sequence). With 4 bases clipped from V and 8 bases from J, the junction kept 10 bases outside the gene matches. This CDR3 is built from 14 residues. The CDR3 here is CSATGTGLPSTQYF. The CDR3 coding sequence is TGCAGTGCTACCGGGACAGGGCTGCCCTCTACGCAGTATTTT.

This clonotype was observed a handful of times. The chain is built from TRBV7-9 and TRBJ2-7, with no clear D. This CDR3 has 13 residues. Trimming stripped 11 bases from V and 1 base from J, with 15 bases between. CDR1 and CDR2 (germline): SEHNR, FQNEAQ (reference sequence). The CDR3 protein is CAGSEVTSYEQYF. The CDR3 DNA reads TGTGCCGGAAGTGAAGTCACTTCCTACGAGCAGTACTTC.

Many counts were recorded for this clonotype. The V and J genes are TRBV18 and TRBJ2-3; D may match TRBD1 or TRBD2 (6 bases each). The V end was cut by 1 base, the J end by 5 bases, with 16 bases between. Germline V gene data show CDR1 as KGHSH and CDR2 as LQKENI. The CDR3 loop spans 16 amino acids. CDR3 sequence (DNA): TGTGCCAGCTCACCACTCTCACGGGGGCTCAAAGATACGCAGTATTTT. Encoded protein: CASSPLSRGLKDTQYF.

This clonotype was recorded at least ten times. This CDR3 reads CASKPGGASYNEQFF. CDR3 bases: TGTGCCAGCAAACCGGGCGGGGCCTCCTACAATGAGCAGTTCTTC. The chain joins TRBV12-3 or TRBV12-4 to TRBJ2-1, with a tentative D call TRBD2 (6 bases). The V gene lost 7 bases and the J gene lost 0 bases, with 13 bases spanning the gap. The length of the CDR3 is 15 residues.

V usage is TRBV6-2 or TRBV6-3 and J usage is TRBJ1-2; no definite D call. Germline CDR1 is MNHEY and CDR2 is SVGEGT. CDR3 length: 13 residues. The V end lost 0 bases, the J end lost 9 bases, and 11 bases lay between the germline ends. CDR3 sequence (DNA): TGTGCCAGCAGTTACTCGAGATCGGGGAGCTACACCTTC. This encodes CASSYSRSGSYTF.

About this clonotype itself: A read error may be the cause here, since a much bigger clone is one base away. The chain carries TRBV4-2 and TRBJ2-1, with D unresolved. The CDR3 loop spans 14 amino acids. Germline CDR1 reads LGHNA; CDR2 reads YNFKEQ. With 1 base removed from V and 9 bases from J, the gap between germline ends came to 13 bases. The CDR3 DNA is TGTGCCAGCAGCCAAGGGAGAATCAATCCTGAGCAGTTCTTC. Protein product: CASSQGRINPEQFF.

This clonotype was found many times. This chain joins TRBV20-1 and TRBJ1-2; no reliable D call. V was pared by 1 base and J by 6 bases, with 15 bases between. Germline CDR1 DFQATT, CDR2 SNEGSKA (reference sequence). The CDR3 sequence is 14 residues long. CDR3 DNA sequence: TGCAGTGCTAGAGTTGTCGACCAGGCTCATGGCTACACCTTC. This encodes CSARVVDQAHGYTF.

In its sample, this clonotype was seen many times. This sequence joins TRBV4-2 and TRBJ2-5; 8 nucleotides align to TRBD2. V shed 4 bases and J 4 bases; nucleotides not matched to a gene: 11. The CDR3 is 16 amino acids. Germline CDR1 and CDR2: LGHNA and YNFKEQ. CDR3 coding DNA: TGTGCCAGCAGCCCCGGTGGTAGCGGGAAAGGAGAGACCCAGTACTTC. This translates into CASSPGGSGKGETQYF.

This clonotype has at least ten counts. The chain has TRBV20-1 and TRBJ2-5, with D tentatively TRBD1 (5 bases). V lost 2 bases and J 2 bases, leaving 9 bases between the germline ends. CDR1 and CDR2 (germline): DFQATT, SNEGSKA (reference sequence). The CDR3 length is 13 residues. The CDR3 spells CSARFTGQETQYF. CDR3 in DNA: TGCAGTGCTAGATTTACAGGACAAGAGACCCAGTACTTC.

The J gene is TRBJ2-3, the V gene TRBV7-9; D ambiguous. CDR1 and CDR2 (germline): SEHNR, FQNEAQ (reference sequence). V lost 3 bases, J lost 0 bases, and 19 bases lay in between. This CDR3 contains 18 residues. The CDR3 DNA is TGTGCCAGCAGCTTCCGGTCCGGCAGGACCTTAAGCACAGATACGCAGTATTTT. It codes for CASSFRSGRTLSTDTQYF.

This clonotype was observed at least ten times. CDR3 residues: CASSVGLSYEQYF. CDR3 nucleotide sequence: TGTGCCTCCAGCGTTGGTCTCTCCTACGAGCAGTACTTC. The rearrangement joins TRBV9 to TRBJ2-7; D unresolved. CDR3 length equals 13 residues. Germline CDR1 and CDR2: SGDLS and YYNGEE. V was clipped by 10 bases and J by 0 bases, with 14 bases between them.

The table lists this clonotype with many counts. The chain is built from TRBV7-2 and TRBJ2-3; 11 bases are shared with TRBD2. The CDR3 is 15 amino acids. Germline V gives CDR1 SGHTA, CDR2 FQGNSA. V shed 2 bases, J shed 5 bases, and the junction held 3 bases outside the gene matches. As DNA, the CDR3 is TGTGCCAGCAGCTTAACAGGACTAGCGGGAGATACGCAGTATTTT. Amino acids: CASSLTGLAGDTQYF. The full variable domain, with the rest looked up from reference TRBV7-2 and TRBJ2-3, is GAGVSQSPSNKVTEKGKDVELRCDPISGHTALYWYRQSLGQGLEFLIYFQGNSAPDKSGLPSDRFSAERTGGSVSTLTIQRTQQEDSAVYLCASSLTGLAGDTQYFGPGTRLTVL.

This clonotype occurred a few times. The CDR3 DNA reads as TGCAGCGTTACGCGGGGGGCGGAAAAACTGTTTTTT. As protein: CSVTRGAEKLFF. V usage is TRBV29-1 and J usage is TRBJ1-4, with D perhaps matching TRBD1 (6 bases). The CDR3 sequence is 12 residues long. Between the trimmed V and J ends, which lost 5 bases and 8 bases, there was a span of 12 bases. Looked up from germline, CDR1 is SQVTM and CDR2 is ANQGSEA.

CDR3 loop: CASSQEAGTGELFF. CDR3 bases: TGTGCCAGCAGTCAGGAGGCAGGCACCGGGGAGCTGTTTTTT. The J gene is TRBJ2-2, the V gene TRBV11-3; maybe TRBD2 (5 bases). In germline, CDR1 is SGHNT, CDR2 YENEEA. Trimming took off 6 bases at V and 4 bases at J, with 12 bases between the two ends. CDR3 length: 14 amino acids.

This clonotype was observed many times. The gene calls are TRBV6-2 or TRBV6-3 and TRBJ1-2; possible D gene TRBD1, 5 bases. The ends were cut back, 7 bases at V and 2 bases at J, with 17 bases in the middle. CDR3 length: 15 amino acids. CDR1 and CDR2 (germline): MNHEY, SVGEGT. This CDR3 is CASNLGSRDNYGYTF. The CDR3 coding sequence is TGTGCCAGCAATCTCGGGAGCAGGGACAACTATGGCTACACCTTC.

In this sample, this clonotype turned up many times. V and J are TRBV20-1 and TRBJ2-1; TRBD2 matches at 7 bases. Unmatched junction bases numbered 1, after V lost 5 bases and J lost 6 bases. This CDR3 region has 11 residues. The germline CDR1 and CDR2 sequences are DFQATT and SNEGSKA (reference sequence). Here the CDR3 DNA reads TGCAGTGCTTGGGGGGGCAATGAGCAGTTCTTC. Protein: CSAWGGNEQFF.